Each of the 23 T cell receptor beta chains below was sequenced from the same sample in a study of blood T cell repertoires in COVID-19. Clones were sequenced by immunoSEQ multiplex PCR, and TCRdb holds only the in-frame ones, with some missing. Found here are approximately 35,000 clones, 88% of them singletons; the top ten hold roughly 13%. Sequencing was performed on peripheral blood. All receptors come from a man in his fifties or sixties with active COVID-19.

The rearrangement links TRBV28 to TRBJ1-1; D perhaps matches TRBD1 (5 bases). The V end lost 3 bases, the J end lost 11 bases, and 16 bases lay between the germline ends. Germline CDR1 is MDHEN and CDR2 is SYDVKM. This CDR3 contains 13 residues. For the CDR3, the DNA is TGTGCCAGCAGTTTCGGTGGGGCTGTGGAGGCTTTCTTT. This sequence encodes CASSFGGAVEAFF. Looking up the rest from reference TRBV28 and TRBJ1-1 gives the full variable domain: DVKVTQSSRYLVKRTGEKVFLECVQDMDHENMFWYRQDPGLGLRLIYFSYDVKMKEKGDIPEGYSVSREKKERFSLILESASTNQTSMYLCASSFGGAVEAFFGQGTRLTVV.

The rearrangement uses TRBV7-6 and TRBJ2-5; 9 bases line up with TRBD2. The length of the CDR3 is 16 residues. Losses at the gene ends were 3 bases for V and 5 bases for J; bases not matched to a gene: 10. Germline-derived CDR1 and CDR2 are SGHVS and FNYEAQ. The DNA for the CDR3 is TGTGCCAGCAGCTTCTCTTCGGGACTAGCTTTGGAGACCCAGTACTTC. As protein: CASSFSSGLALETQYF.

The chain carries TRBV20-1 and TRBJ2-3; 8 positions match TRBD2. The ends lost 3 bases at V and 3 bases at J; junction bases unmatched: 5. This CDR3 region has 14 residues. The germline V gene has CDR1 DFQATT and CDR2 SNEGSKA (reference sequence). CDR3 loop: CSASSGGPTDTQYF. As DNA, the CDR3 is TGCAGTGCTAGTTCGGGAGGGCCGACAGATACGCAGTATTTT.

V and J are TRBV25-1 and TRBJ2-5; D is possibly TRBD1 (5 bases). Trimming removed 8 bases from V and 5 bases from J, with 21 bases in between. The CDR3 loop spans 15 amino acids. Germline CDR1 reads MGHDK; CDR2 reads SYGVNS. The CDR3 reads CASGPRGFVHETQYF. As DNA, the CDR3 is TGTGCCAGCGGGCCTAGGGGATTCGTCCACGAGACCCAGTACTTC.

The J gene is TRBJ2-3, the V gene TRBV9; 9 nucleotides line up with TRBD2. Germline assignment: CDR1 SGDLS and CDR2 YYNGEE. This CDR3 spans 15 amino acids. J was trimmed by 4 bases and V by 5 bases; bases with no gene match: 8. CDR3 sequence reads: CASRAIAGAADTQYF. CDR3 bases: TGTGCCAGCAGGGCCATAGCGGGAGCGGCAGATACGCAGTATTTT.

The chain uses TRBV12-3 or TRBV12-4 and TRBJ2-1; TRBD2 might be the D (6 bases). CDR3 length: 12 residues. The ends were cut back, 6 bases at V and 9 bases at J, with 12 bases in the middle. The CDR3 loop is CASRSGVGEQFF. CDR3 in DNA: TGTGCCAGCAGGTCGGGGGTGGGTGAGCAGTTCTTC.

The chain couples TRBV5-6 to TRBJ1-2; D ambiguous. The CDR3 consists of 13 residues. Germline CDR1 and CDR2: SGHDT and YYEEEE. Trimming stripped 0 bases from V and 8 bases from J, with 11 bases between. CDR3 bases: TGTGCCAGCAGCTTGGACCGCGCGGGAGGCTACACCTTC. Translation: CASSLDRAGGYTF.

The chain links TRBV2 to TRBJ1-2, with TRBD1 matching 8 bases. Germline V gives CDR1 SNHLY, CDR2 FYNNEI. The CDR3 is 17 residues long. Trimming cost V 4 bases and J 0 bases; bases outside gene matches: 10. In nucleotides, the CDR3 is TGTGCCAGCAGTGGGGGTCTACAGGGGGATGCTAACTATGGCTACACCTTC. Translated, it gives CASSGGLQGDANYGYTF.

The genes are TRBV2 and TRBJ2-5; the match to TRBD2 covers 7 bases. The ends lost 6 bases at V and 1 base at J; junction bases unmatched: 5. The CDR3 length is 14 residues. Germline V CDR1 and CDR2: SNHLY, FYNNEI. CDR3 sequence: CASSSREAQETQYF. CDR3 nucleotide sequence: TGTGCCAGCAGCTCCCGGGAGGCCCAAGAGACCCAGTACTTC. The full variable domain, its missing parts supplied by reference TRBV2 and TRBJ2-5, is EPEVTQTPSHQVTQMGQEVILRCVPISNHLYFYWYRQILGQKVEFLVSFYNNEISEKSEIFDDQFSVERPDGSNFTLKIRSTKLEDSAMYFCASSSREAQETQYFGPGTRLLVL.

This chain links TRBV3-1 (or the pseudogene TRBV3-2) with TRBJ1-1, with D perhaps TRBD1 (5 bases). V was shortened by 0 bases and J by 3 bases, with 8 bases between the two germline ends. Looked up from germline, CDR1 is LGHDT and CDR2 is YNNKEL (reference sequence). There are 14 residues in the CDR3. CDR3 DNA: TGTGCCAGCAGCCAAGAGGGGGGGTACACTGAAGCTTTCTTT. This encodes CASSQEGGYTEAFF.

This sequence joins TRBV4-1 and TRBJ1-2, with 11 positions matching TRBD1. The V and J ends lost 3 bases and 6 bases, in that order; junction bases with no gene match: 12. In germline, CDR1 is MGHRA, CDR2 YSYEKL. CDR3 size: 17 residues. As DNA, the CDR3 is TGCGCCAGCAGCCACTTAGGACCAGGACAGGGGGCGGATGGCTACACCTTC. Its protein is CASSHLGPGQGADGYTF.

This clone was detected only a few times. The rearrangement joins TRBV6-1 to TRBJ2-5, with a possible D match to TRBD1 (6 bases). V lost 3 bases and J 2 bases, leaving 16 bases between the germline ends. Germline V gene data show CDR1 as MNHNS and CDR2 as SASEGT. CDR3 length equals 16 residues. CDR3 region: CASSEFGGATQETQYF. As DNA, the CDR3 is TGTGCCAGCAGTGAGTTTGGGGGCGCTACTCAAGAGACCCAGTACTTC.

This clone is medium-sized by share. J is TRBJ2-7 and V is TRBV7-8, with 7 bases identical to TRBD2. After removal of 1 base from V and 4 bases from J, the junction contained 7 bases not matched to a gene. This CDR3 is 15 amino acids long. The germline V gene has CDR1 SGHVS and CDR2 FQNEAQ. The CDR3 DNA reads as TGTGCCAGCAGCTTAGACAGCGGGGCGGGGTACGAGCAGTACTTC. Translating it yields CASSLDSGAGYEQYF.

V usage is TRBV18 and J usage is TRBJ2-7; 7 nucleotides align to TRBD2. The CDR3 loop spans 15 amino acids. The germline CDR1 and CDR2 sequences are KGHSH and LQKENI. V was clipped by 6 bases and J by 2 bases; unmatched bases: 10. The CDR3, as DNA: TGTGCCAGCTCTCCGAGCGGGACCGTAGCCTACGAGCAGTACTTC. Its protein is CASSPSGTVAYEQYF.

V and J are TRBV6-1 and TRBJ2-5, with 11 nucleotides matching TRBD2. The CDR3 consists of 15 residues. Germline loops: CDR1 MNHNS, CDR2 SASEGT. The V and J ends lost 1 base and 7 bases, in that order; junction bases with no gene match: 5. CDR3 nucleotides: TGTGCCAGCAGTGAAGGTGGTACTAGCGGGGGGACCCAGTACTTC. It codes for CASSEGGTSGGTQYF.

The chain recombines TRBV7-3 with TRBJ2-7; D is unclear. The CDR3 is 14 residues long. V gave up 2 bases and J gave up 0 bases, with 8 bases separating them. Germline CDR1 is SGHTA and CDR2 is FQGTGA. CDR3 coding DNA: TGTGCCAGCAGCTTAGGTCCTAACTCCTACGAGCAGTACTTC. Residues: CASSLGPNSYEQYF.

The chain links TRBV9 to TRBJ1-1, with D possibly TRBD1 on 5 matching bases. Germline V lookup: CDR1 SGDLS, CDR2 YYNGEE. The CDR3 spans 14 residues. Trimming left V 5 bases short and J 2 bases short, with 13 bases between. The CDR3 here is CASSYTGGNTEAFF. CDR3 nucleotide sequence: TGTGCCAGCAGTTACACAGGTGGAAACACTGAAGCTTTCTTT.

The chain links TRBV27 to TRBJ2-1; tentative D call: TRBD1 (6 bases). The CDR3 runs 15 residues. The germline V and J ends were trimmed by 3 bases and 4 bases, with 13 bases remaining between them. CDR1 is MNHEY and CDR2 is SMNVEV in the germline V gene (reference sequence). The CDR3 loop is CASSLGTPIYNEQFF. In nucleotides, the CDR3 is TGTGCCAGCAGTTTGGGGACACCCATATACAATGAGCAGTTCTTC.

The chain links TRBV5-1 to TRBJ2-2; 8 bases align to TRBD1. The length of the CDR3 is 16 residues. The germline V gene encodes CDR1 SGHRS and CDR2 YFSETQ. Trimming removed 2 bases from V and 1 base from J; junction bases left unmatched: 4. CDR3 amino acids: CASSFVTGVNTGELFF. CDR3 DNA: TGCGCCAGCAGCTTCGTGACAGGGGTGAACACCGGGGAGCTGTTTTTT.

The chain joins TRBV3-1 (or the pseudogene TRBV3-2) to TRBJ2-4, with TRBD1 as a possible D gene (5 bases). Germline loops: CDR1 LGHDT, CDR2 YNNKEL (reference sequence). Trimming shortened V by 2 bases and J by 6 bases, and 20 bases separated the two germline ends. The CDR3 length is 17 residues. The CDR3 bases are TGTGCCAGCAGCCAATTGAGTGGAAGGGGATCCGGAAACATTCAGTACTTC. This gives the protein CASSQLSGRGSGNIQYF.

This clone was seen just once. In nucleotides, the CDR3 is TGTGCCAGCAGTTCAAACAGGGGGCGCGGGAACACTGAAGCTTTCTTT. Translated, it gives CASSSNRGRGNTEAFF. This chain joins TRBV28 and TRBJ1-1; 9 nucleotides match TRBD1. The CDR3 covers 16 residues. The germline CDR1 and CDR2 sequences are MDHEN and SYDVKM. With 4 bases clipped from V and 1 base from J, the junction kept 7 bases outside the gene matches.

The chain joins TRBV7-8 to TRBJ1-1, with D perhaps matching TRBD1 (6 bases). The CDR3 runs 17 residues. The germline V gene encodes CDR1 SGHVS and CDR2 FQNEAQ. Between the trimmed V and J ends, which lost 4 bases and 1 base, there was a span of 19 bases. This CDR3 reads CASSSEPGHRPNTEAFF. The CDR3 DNA follows: TGTGCCAGCAGCTCAGAGCCGGGACACCGTCCGAACACTGAAGCTTTCTTT.

This chain joins TRBV5-4 and TRBJ2-1; D remains unclear. V dropped 4 bases and J dropped 0 bases, with 11 bases sitting between them. CDR1 is SGHNT and CDR2 is YYREEE in the germline V gene (reference sequence). CDR3 length: 15 residues. The CDR3: CASSPTKNSYNEQFF. The CDR3 DNA reads TGTGCCAGCAGCCCTACCAAGAACTCCTACAATGAGCAGTTCTTC. Complete variable domain (other parts from reference TRBV5-4 and TRBJ2-1): ETGVTQSPTHLIKTRGQQVTLRCSSQSGHNTVSWYQQALGQGPQFIFQYYREEENGRGNFPPRFSGLQFPNYSSELNVNALELDDSALYLCASSPTKNSYNEQFFGPGTRLTVL.